This paragraph covers one TCR beta chain sequence. The antigen is undetermined. Assay used: immunoSEQ multiplex PCR; TCRdb lists only in-frame clones, some missing. Of 78,000 or so clones in the sample, roughly 84% are singletons; the top ten hold under 9.5%. These data originate in a study of graft-versus-host responses after intestinal transplantation. Turning to the study itself: Multivisceral, liver-intestinal, or isolated intestinal grafts went to recipients. All of the recipients had induction that used anti-thymocyte globulin, then tacrolimus and steroids for about 3 years. Study-level points and caveats: Early after transplant, HvG declines were associated with peak levels of circulating GvH clones.

The sequence was collected from a human donor who was the organ donor for an intestinal transplant. Sequencing used unstimulated CD8+ T cells sorted from spleen or lymph node cells, obtained before transplant.

CDR3 residues: CASSQEVGVGGNTIYF. In DNA form, the CDR3 reads TGCGCCAGCAGCCAAGAAGTCGGGGTGGGAGGAAACACCATATATTTT. The V gene is TRBV4-1, the J gene TRBJ1-3, with no clear D. V lost 0 bases and J lost 4, with 13 bases in between. The CDR3 contains 16 residues. In germline, CDR1 is MGHRA, CDR2 YSYEKL.